Listed here are 18 T cell receptor beta chains from one sample, sequenced in a study of CD8 T cells in ankylosing spondylitis. MiXCR, applied by TCRdb to the 5' RACE reads, yields one record per CDR3 protein. The sample records under 250,000 distinct CDR3 sequences, 6% to 8% being singletons. Study outcomes and limitations: Among TCR beta sequences, a motif of eight highly homologous variants appeared characteristic of ankylosing spondylitis blood.

These receptors' targets are unknown. Input material: blood, either unsorted or a sorted T cell fraction (not recorded which). The receptor source for this set is a male donor with ankylosing spondylitis.

The sample holds many counts of this clonotype. The genes are TRBV11-2 and TRBJ2-1; D gene uncertain. CDR1 is SGHAT and CDR2 is FQNNGV in the germline V gene. This CDR3 is 13 amino acids long. Between the trimmed V and J ends, which lost 0 bases and 6 bases, there was a span of 6 bases. The CDR3 spells CASSLDIINEQFF. The CDR3, as DNA: TGTGCCAGCAGCTTAGACATCATCAATGAGCAGTTCTTC.

The table lists this clonotype with a few counts. The chain recombines TRBV27 with TRBJ2-3, with 10 positions matching TRBD2. The CDR3 totals 17 residues. V shed 0 bases, J shed 0 bases, and the junction held 3 bases outside the gene matches. The germline CDR1 and CDR2 sequences are MNHEY and SMNVEV (reference sequence). Written as DNA, the CDR3 is TGTGCCAGCAGTTTATCGGAGCGGGGGGGCAGCACAGATACGCAGTATTTT. This codes for CASSLSERGGSTDTQYF.

This clonotype came up a few times. Just one base apart from a much larger clone, this may be a read error. The chain carries TRBV14 and TRBJ2-3; D remains unclear. V lost 2 bases and J 2 bases, leaving 8 bases between the germline ends. This CDR3 has 14 amino acids. CDR1 is SGHDN and CDR2 is FVKESK in the germline V gene. The CDR3: CASSQNLNTDTQYF. The CDR3 DNA sequence: TGTGCCAGCAGCCAAAACCTCAACACAGATACGCAGTATTTT.

This clonotype was seen many times. This chain links TRBV9 with TRBJ2-3; D might be TRBD1 (6 bases). V gave up 7 bases and J gave up 5 bases, with 26 bases separating them. The CDR3 sequence is 17 residues long. Germline CDR1 SGDLS, CDR2 YYNGEE. As DNA, the CDR3 is TGTGCCAGCGGTCCCAACCCAAAGAACCTCAGGGGAGATACGCAGTATTTT. Its protein product is CASGPNPKNLRGDTQYF.

This clonotype was seen ten or more times. This chain links TRBV7-9 with TRBJ2-7; D not resolved. The CDR3 has 15 residues. Trimming cost V 1 base and J 0 bases, with 10 bases left between them. In germline, CDR1 is SEHNR, CDR2 FQNEAQ (reference sequence). The CDR3 protein is CASSLDLGSSYEQYF. The CDR3 DNA follows: TGTGCCAGCAGCTTAGACTTAGGCAGCTCCTACGAGCAGTACTTC.

The chain couples TRBV27 to TRBJ1-1; a possible D gene is TRBD1 (5 bases). The CDR3 covers 14 residues. Deletions cut 3 bases from V and 7 bases from J, with 15 bases between. Germline assignment: CDR1 MNHEY and CDR2 SMNVEV (reference sequence). CDR3 protein: CASSFYQGSNEAFF. The CDR3 nucleotides are TGTGCCAGCAGTTTCTACCAGGGAAGCAATGAAGCTTTCTTT.

A few counts support this clonotype. The chain has TRBV7-2 and TRBJ2-1; D possibly corresponds to TRBD2 (6 bases). Germline CDR1 and CDR2: SGHTA and FQGNSA. V was clipped by 5 bases and J by 0 bases, with 8 bases between them. The CDR3 length is 14 residues. The CDR3 DNA reads TGTGCCAGCAGCGGAGGGCCCTCCTACAATGAGCAGTTCTTC. Amino acids: CASSGGPSYNEQFF.

This clonotype was observed many times. In DNA, the CDR3 is TGCAGCGTCCAGGAGTGGGGGGGGGCCCCCAAGCCAACAAACATTCAGTACTTC. It specifies CSVQEWGGAPKPTNIQYF. This sequence joins TRBV29-1 and TRBJ2-4; TRBD2 is a possible D gene (7 bases). V was clipped by 6 bases and J by 6 bases, with 30 bases between them. Germline V gene sequence: CDR1 SQVTM, CDR2 ANQGSEA. The CDR3 consists of 18 residues.

This clonotype was observed many times. This chain links TRBV7-9 with TRBJ2-1, with a tentative D call TRBD1 (5 bases). Germline CDR1 and CDR2: SEHNR and FQNEAQ (reference sequence). The length of the CDR3 is 13 residues. V was clipped by 2 bases and J by 10 bases, with 12 bases between them. This chain's CDR3 is CASSLRGAWEQFF. DNA for the CDR3: TGTGCCAGCAGCTTAAGGGGCGCGTGGGAGCAGTTCTTC.

The chain recombines TRBV5-5 with TRBJ2-7; 8 bases align to TRBD1. V was clipped by 4 bases and J by 6 bases; unmatched bases: 9. From germline, CDR1 is SGHKS and CDR2 YYEKEE (reference sequence). The CDR3 runs to 14 residues. CDR3 nucleotides: TGTGCCAGCAGCACCGGGACAGGCCTACGCGAGCAGTACTTC. This codes for CASSTGTGLREQYF.

This clonotype occurred many times. The CDR3 bases are TGCGCCAGCAGCCAAGTTGGCGCCAGGGGCAATGAGCAGTTCTTC. Residues: CASSQVGARGNEQFF. V usage is TRBV4-3 and J usage is TRBJ2-1; D might be TRBD1 (6 bases). CDR1 is LGHNA and CDR2 is YSLEER in the germline V gene. V was trimmed by 1 base and J by 6 bases, leaving 13 bases between them. The CDR3 covers 15 residues.

This rearrangement joins TRBV19 to TRBJ2-2; no clear D. The V end was cut by 5 bases, the J end by 3 bases, with 10 bases between. The CDR3 length is 14 residues. Germline-derived CDR1 and CDR2 are LNHDA and SQIVND (reference sequence). DNA of the CDR3: TGTGCCAGTAGTGAACTTCAGGACACCGGGGAGCTGTTTTTT. Protein: CASSELQDTGELFF.

This clonotype has at least ten counts. V usage is TRBV29-1 and J usage is TRBJ1-2, with a tentative D call TRBD1 (6 bases). This CDR3 is 14 amino acids long. Germline V gives CDR1 SQVTM, CDR2 ANQGSEA. Trimming shortened V by 0 bases and J by 8 bases, and 16 bases separated the two germline ends. CDR3 coding DNA: TGCAGCGTTGAAGAAGGGGGGCTAAGGGGGGGCTACACCTTC. Translated, it gives CSVEEGGLRGGYTF.

The chain recombines TRBV7-8 with TRBJ2-5; D is unresolved. This CDR3 has 12 amino acids. Germline V gene sequence: CDR1 SGHVS, CDR2 FQNEAQ. The V gene lost 3 bases and the J gene lost 7 bases, with 9 bases spanning the gap. The CDR3 nucleotides are TGTGCCAGCAGCTTCGGTTCGGCGACCCAGTACTTC. Protein sequence: CASSFGSATQYF. The whole variable domain, filled in from reference TRBV7-8 and TRBJ2-5, reads GAGVSQSPRYKVAKRGQDVALRCDPISGHVSLFWYQQALGQGPEFLTYFQNEAQLDKSGLPSDRFFAERPEGSVSTLKIQRTQQEDSAVYLCASSFGSATQYFGPGTRLLVL.

This clonotype was seen repeatedly, ten times or more. The DNA for the CDR3 is TGTGCCAGCACGGACAGCCTCCAGATTACCGGGGAGCTGTTTTTT. Residues: CASTDSLQITGELFF. This rearrangement joins TRBV25-1 to TRBJ2-2; tentatively, D is TRBD1 (6 bases). This CDR3 has 15 amino acids. Germline-derived CDR1 and CDR2 are MGHDK and SYGVNS. The ends were cut back, 7 bases at V and 5 bases at J, with 17 bases in the middle.

Regarding this clonotype: Since a much larger clone is just one base distant, this may be a read error. The chain joins TRBV29-1 to TRBJ2-1, with TRBD2 matching 11 bases. This CDR3 spans 16 amino acids. Germline CDR1 is SQVTM and CDR2 is ANQGSEA. The CDR3 DNA sequence: TGCAGCGACCTTATAGCGGGAGGGCCCTCCTGCAATGAGCAGTTCTTC. Protein product: CSDLIAGGPSCNEQFF.

At least ten counts were recorded for this clonotype. The chain combines TRBV12-3 or TRBV12-4 with TRBJ2-3; no reliable D call. With 1 base removed from V and 1 base from J, the gap between germline ends came to 3 bases. This CDR3 spans 13 amino acids. CDR3 protein: CASSLGRTDTQYF. The CDR3 region has the DNA TGTGCCAGCAGTTTAGGCCGCACAGATACGCAGTATTTT.

This clonotype was observed at least ten times. The chain couples TRBV5-1 to TRBJ2-3; 11 bases map to TRBD1. The V gene's germline CDR1 is SGHRS and CDR2 YFSETQ. The junction had 5 bases not matched to a gene; V was cut back by 2 bases and J by 0 bases. This CDR3 is 17 amino acids long. The CDR3 here is CASSFPWDRGSTDTQYF. The DNA of the CDR3 is TGCGCCAGCAGCTTCCCATGGGACAGGGGGAGCACAGATACGCAGTATTTT.